This T cell receptor (beta chain) was sequenced in a study of T cell responses to AZD1222 COVID-19 vaccine. Overall study results and limits: Just six or seven AZD1222 recipients tested seropositive at baseline. Females made up more of the donors, who were largely white British, and clonal diversity may have come out too low. Reports say nearly half of spike-specific TCRs go after unmutated variant regions. Spike was spanned by vaccine-associated CD4 TCRs, with dominance at 160-218 and 743-854.

With respect to this clone: As yet, its antigen is unknown.

In germline, CDR1 is DFQATT, CDR2 SNEGSKA (reference sequence). The CDR3 length is 11 residues. TCRdb keeps only in-frame clones here, not all; method: immunoSEQ multiplex PCR. The sample contains around 130,000 clones, nearly 95% of which appear only once. The V gene is TRBV20-1, the J gene TRBJ1-1, with D perhaps TRBD1 (5 bases). Specimen: peripheral blood, collected on day 0 of AZD1222 vaccination. The TCR originated in an adult in good health. CDR3 sequence (DNA): TGCAGCAACGGGGGTTACACTGAAGCTTTCTTT. It is translated as CSNGGYTEAFF.